This T cell receptor (beta chain) was profiled in a study of T cell responses to AZD1222 COVID-19 vaccine. Data came from immunoSEQ multiplex PCR; TCRdb stores just in-frame clones and leaves some out. The sample yields around 120,000 clones, around 90% seen once. The CDR3 is made up of 15 amino acids. Looked up from germline, CDR1 is SGHTA and CDR2 is FQGNSA. The V gene lost 0 bases and the J gene lost 0 bases, with 8 bases spanning the gap. The sequence was obtained from an adult in good health. The chain has TRBV7-2 and TRBJ1-1; possibly TRBD1 for D (5 bases). The source material was peripheral blood, sampled on day 0 of MenACWY control vaccination. The CDR3 here is CASSLARQMNTEAFF. Here the CDR3 DNA reads TGTGCCAGCAGCTTAGCGCGACAGATGAACACTGAAGCTTTCTTT.